Listed here is a single T cell receptor beta chain. As yet, its antigen is unknown. Using immunoSEQ multiplex PCR, the repertoire was profiled, and TCRdb retains in-frame clones only, with some absent. The sample holds about 390,000 clones; 92% are singletons and the top ten take under 2%. This sample was taken from a study of Ad26.COV2.S vaccination and SARS-CoV-2 variants. Notes on the study in general: The study found similar non-spike TCR breadth in vaccine and placebo recipients. Quantification of TCR breadth and depth may have yielded underestimates of total T cell responses. It was reported that spike-specific CD8+ and CD4+ T cell responses were substantially broad after vaccination.

Treatment indicated: around 19 received Ad26.COV2.S at low or high dose, single or two shots; about 5 received placebo; per-sample allocation not given. Specimen acquisition occurred on day 63 following the initial vaccine or placebo injection. In Boston, the donor was an adult between 18-55 years of age. The CDR3 extends over 13 amino acids. Germline CDR1 SGHDN, CDR2 FVKESK. V was trimmed by 6 bases and J by 9 bases, leaving 15 bases between them. The sample in question was peripheral blood, obtained in a trial of Ad26.COV2.S vaccine versus placebo. This sequence was found in a person between 18 and 60 years old who received the Ad26.COV2.S COVID-19 vaccine or a placebo. The rearrangement links TRBV14 to TRBJ2-1; D is unresolved. In DNA form, the CDR3 reads TGTGCCAGCAGTTTGATACCGGAGAGTGAGCAGTTCTTC. Protein: CASSLIPESEQFF.